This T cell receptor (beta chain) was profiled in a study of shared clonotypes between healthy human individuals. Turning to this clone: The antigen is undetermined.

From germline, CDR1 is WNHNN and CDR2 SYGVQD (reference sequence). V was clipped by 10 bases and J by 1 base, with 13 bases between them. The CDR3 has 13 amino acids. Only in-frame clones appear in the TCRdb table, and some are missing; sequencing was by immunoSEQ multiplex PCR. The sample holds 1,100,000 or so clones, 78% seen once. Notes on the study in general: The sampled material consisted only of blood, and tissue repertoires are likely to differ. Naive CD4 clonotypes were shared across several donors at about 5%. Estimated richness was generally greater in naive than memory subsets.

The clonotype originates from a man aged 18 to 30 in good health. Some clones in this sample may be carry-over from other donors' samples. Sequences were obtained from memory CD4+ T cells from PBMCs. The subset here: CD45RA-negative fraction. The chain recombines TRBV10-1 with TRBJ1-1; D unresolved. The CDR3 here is CATKADGNTEAFF. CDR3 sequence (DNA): TGCGCCACCAAAGCGGACGGGAACACTGAAGCTTTCTTT.